This T cell receptor beta chain is drawn from a study of cytomegalovirus exposure and HLA in healthy donors. As for the study in general: The study placed 70% to 85% of its 398 genotyped donors in the Caucasian-associated ancestry cluster. Study-wide points: After further analysis at a later stage, around 17,000 TCR beta sequences were associated with HLA alleles at 0.05 false discovery rate.

A remark on this clone: No antigen is known for it.

Losses at the gene ends were 6 bases for V and 6 bases for J; bases not matched to a gene: 7. The CDR3 loop spans 14 amino acids. Per germline, CDR1 LNHDA and CDR2 SQIVND (reference sequence). Healthy bone marrow donors supplied every sample. Both 60 Vbeta primers and 13 Jbeta primers went into the PCR. The assay was immunoSEQ multiplex PCR, and TCRdb's table has in-frame clones only and misses some. The sample has 80,000 to 95,000 clones, 84% seen once. The chain employs TRBV19 and TRBJ1-4; 7 nucleotides match TRBD1. The clonotype comes from a woman aged 18-29 years in good health and CMV-seropositive. Sequenced: PBMCs. CDR3 amino acids: CASRAGTADEKLFF. CDR3 in DNA: TGTGCCAGTAGGGCCGGGACAGCGGATGAAAAACTGTTTTTT.